This T cell receptor beta chain was profiled in a study of T cell responses to AZD1222 COVID-19 vaccine. The study, taken as a whole, reports: Per reports, nearly half of all spike-specific TCRs target regions that are unmutated in variants. The study identified only five to seven AZD1222 recipients as seropositive at baseline. Donors, mostly white British, included more females; clonal diversity was possibly underestimated. Once two AZD1222 doses were given, Spike-specific TCR breadth and depth went up.

The CDR3 covers 13 residues. V lost 0 bases and J lost 8, with 11 bases in between. Notes on this clone: The antigen remains unidentified.

Only in-frame clones appear in the TCRdb table, and some are missing; sequencing was by immunoSEQ multiplex PCR. The sample consists of almost 50,000 clones, under 85% of them appearing once. V gene TRBV5-3 combines with J gene TRBJ1-2; a possible D gene is TRBD1 (6 bases). TRBV5-3 is an ORF for which the function is uncertain. The receptor was derived from an adult in good health. Sequencing was performed on peripheral blood, taken on day 0 of MenACWY control vaccination. CDR3 coding DNA: TGTGCCAGAAGCTTGGACAGGGTGAAGGGCTACACCTTC. Amino acids: CARSLDRVKGYTF.